The TCR beta chain described here comes from a study of blood T cell repertoires in COVID-19. The method was immunoSEQ multiplex PCR; TCRdb's version includes in-frame clones alone and lacks a portion of them. The sample lists some 350,000 clones, 88% seen once, with just under 7.5% in the top ten. Material for sequencing was peripheral blood. This receptor was identified in a woman between 70 and 85 years old with COVID-19, enrolled during active disease.

DNA for the CDR3: TGTGCCAGCCGGACGGGGAGGACTGAAGCTTTCTTT. Its protein is CASRTGRTEAFF. The chain uses TRBV12-3 or TRBV12-4 and TRBJ1-1; no clear D. V was pared by 8 bases and J by 5 bases, with 12 bases between. The CDR3 extends over 12 amino acids.